The 32 T cell receptor beta chains presented below share a single source sample, sequenced in a study of blood T cell repertoires in COVID-19. The protocol was immunoSEQ multiplex PCR, while the TCRdb copy is restricted to in-frame clones and leaves out a portion. The sample records approximately 200,000 clones, 88% being singletons. Sequencing was performed on peripheral blood. The receptors were sampled from a woman aged 55 to 70 with acute or convalescent COVID-19.

The rearrangement links TRBV5-6 to TRBJ2-3; the D is unclear. The CDR3 consists of 15 residues. Germline CDR1 reads SGHDT; CDR2 reads YYEEEE. V was trimmed by 4 bases and J by 2 bases, leaving 14 bases between them. The CDR3 DNA is TGTGCCAGCAGCCCCTACGCCGACACCACAGATACGCAGTATTTT. This sequence encodes CASSPYADTTDTQYF.

The chain combines TRBV2 with TRBJ2-7; TRBD1 matches 8 bases. V was pared by 8 bases and J by 6 bases, with 9 bases of the junction left unmatched. The CDR3 is 13 residues long. Germline assignment: CDR1 SNHLY and CDR2 FYNNEI. The CDR3 DNA is TGTGCCAGCGGACGACTTACAGGGGGCGAGCAGTACTTC. This translates into CASGRLTGGEQYF.

The chain is built from TRBV5-1 and TRBJ1-1, with D hard to call. V gave up 2 bases and J gave up 5 bases, with 10 bases separating them. The CDR3 covers 13 residues. CDR1 SGHRS and CDR2 YFSETQ come from the germline V gene. CDR3 bases: TGCGCCAGCAGCTTTGGGAGTGGGACTGAAGCTTTCTTT. Its translation: CASSFGSGTEAFF.

The V call is TRBV6-6, the J call TRBJ2-2, with D possibly being TRBD2 (7 bases). The CDR3 runs to 14 residues. The ends were cut back, 5 bases at V and 6 bases at J, with 13 bases in the middle. Per germline, CDR1 MNHNY and CDR2 SVGAGI (reference sequence). The CDR3 bases are TGTGCCAGCAGTAGGGGGGGGGCATCCGGGGAGCTGTTTTTT. It encodes CASSRGGASGELFF.

The DNA for the CDR3 is TGTGCCAGCAGCTTAGTCGGGGTCTTCTCACCCCTCCACTTT. Its protein is CASSLVGVFSPLHF. The chain joins TRBV7-9 to TRBJ1-6; D not certain. V was trimmed by 1 base and J by 10 bases, leaving 11 bases between them. Germline CDR1 and CDR2: SEHNR and FQNEAQ (reference sequence). The CDR3 spans 14 residues. The complete variable domain, with remaining parts taken from reference TRBV7-9 and TRBJ1-6, reads DTGVSQNPRHKITKRGQNVTFRCDPISEHNRLYWYRQTLGQGPEFLTYFQNEAQLEKSRLLSDRFSAERPKGSFSTLEIQRTEQGDSAMYLCASSLVGVFSPLHFGNGTRLTVT.

Here the CDR3 DNA reads TGTGCCAGCAGCTCGGGACAGAGCCCACGGGAGTACACCTTC. The encoded protein is CASSSGQSPREYTF. This rearrangement joins TRBV7-9 to TRBJ1-2, with TRBD1 matching over 7 bases. The CDR3 consists of 14 residues. Looked up from germline, CDR1 is SEHNR and CDR2 is FQNEAQ (reference sequence). V lost 4 bases to trimming and J lost 11 bases; unmatched junction nucleotides: 13.

This chain connects TRBV18 to TRBJ1-1; 8 positions match TRBD1. V dropped 6 bases and J dropped 1; count of bases not matched to a gene: 7. The CDR3 contains 15 residues. CDR1 and CDR2 from the germline V gene are KGHSH and LQKENI. Written as DNA, the CDR3 is TGTGCCAGCTCTTCCTTACAGGGGGAGAACACTGAAGCTTTCTTT. This codes for CASSSLQGENTEAFF.

The chain is built from TRBV13 and TRBJ1-1; TRBD1 agrees at 11 bases. Germline loops: CDR1 PRHDT, CDR2 FYEKMQ (reference sequence). The CDR3 has 13 residues. V was pared by 5 bases and J by 7 bases, with 3 bases of the junction left unmatched. The CDR3 is CASSRDRGFEAFF. CDR3 DNA sequence: TGTGCCAGCAGCCGGGACAGGGGGTTTGAAGCTTTCTTT.

This clone is a singleton in its sample. The chain uses TRBV2 and TRBJ2-5, with 11 nucleotides matching TRBD2. This CDR3 spans 14 amino acids. The V and J ends lost 5 bases and 4 bases, in that order; junction bases with no gene match: 3. CDR1 and CDR2 (germline): SNHLY, FYNNEI. CDR3 sequence reads: CASSLAGGRETQYF. The CDR3 nucleotides are TGTGCCAGCAGTTTAGCGGGGGGGAGAGAGACCCAGTACTTC.

V is TRBV30 and J is TRBJ1-2; TRBD1 might be the D (6 bases). Trimming cost V 4 bases and J 1 base, with 13 bases left between them. The CDR3 is made up of 14 amino acids. The germline V gene encodes CDR1 GTSNPN and CDR2 SVGIG (reference sequence). CDR3 protein: CAWTTRGINYGYTF. The CDR3 coding sequence is TGTGCCTGGACCACTAGGGGGATTAACTATGGCTACACCTTC.

The J gene is TRBJ2-7, the V gene TRBV6-6; possibly TRBD2 for D (5 bases). V dropped 7 bases and J dropped 2 bases, with 12 bases sitting between them. CDR1 and CDR2 (germline): MNHNY, SVGAGI (reference sequence). This CDR3 contains 13 residues. CDR3 in amino acids: CASTPGSAYEQYF. CDR3 bases: TGTGCCAGCACCCCGGGGTCAGCCTACGAGCAGTACTTC.

V and J are TRBV25-1 and TRBJ1-2, with a possible D match to TRBD1 (6 bases). The CDR3 extends over 12 amino acids. The V and J ends lost 3 bases and 8 bases respectively, with 10 bases between them. Germline V gene sequence: CDR1 MGHDK, CDR2 SYGVNS. The CDR3 loop is CASSDTGLGYTF. CDR3 coding DNA: TGTGCCAGCAGTGACACAGGGTTAGGCTACACCTTC.

This chain connects TRBV7-8 to TRBJ2-2, with 7 bases aligning to TRBD2. CDR3 length: 15 amino acids. The J segment lost 0 bases and the V segment lost 5 bases, leaving 3 bases of the junction unmatched. Germline CDR1 is SGHVS and CDR2 is FQNEAQ. CDR3 sequence reads: CASSKLASNTGELFF. The DNA of the CDR3 is TGTGCCAGCAGCAAACTAGCGTCGAACACCGGGGAGCTGTTTTTT.

The V and J genes are TRBV5-1 and TRBJ2-1; TRBD2 agrees at 11 bases. Germline V gene lookup returns CDR1 SGHRS and CDR2 YFSETQ. The CDR3 length is 13 residues. With 3 bases clipped from V and 7 bases from J, the junction kept 0 bases outside the gene matches. The CDR3 loop reads CASSWTSGNEQFF. The DNA of the CDR3 is TGCGCCAGCAGCTGGACTAGCGGGAATGAGCAGTTCTTC.

This clone was detected a few times. The chain uses TRBV7-2 and TRBJ1-1, with 9 bases aligning to TRBD1. The trim removed 5 bases at V and 10 bases at J, leaving 11 bases unmatched. The CDR3 length is 14 residues. Germline values: CDR1 SGHTA, CDR2 FQGNSA. The CDR3 nucleotides read TGTGCCAGCAGCCCCGGACAGGGGATTGGGGGAGCTTTCTTT. Translating it yields CASSPGQGIGGAFF.

The chain has TRBV10-1 and TRBJ2-2, with D possibly being TRBD2 (6 bases). The CDR3 extends over 15 amino acids. The germline V and J ends were trimmed by 4 bases and 6 bases, with 15 bases remaining between them. Germline CDR1 is WNHNN and CDR2 is SYGVQD (reference sequence). The CDR3 here is CASSAGDGRSGELFF. CDR3 sequence (DNA): TGCGCCAGCAGTGCGGGGGATGGTCGATCCGGGGAGCTGTTTTTT.

A word on this clone: Other DNA sequences in the same sample also yield this CDR3. The J gene is TRBJ1-1, the V gene TRBV6-5, with TRBD1 matching over 8 bases. The junction had 3 bases not matched to a gene; V was cut back by 2 bases and J by 4 bases. The CDR3 is made up of 14 amino acids. From germline, CDR1 is MNHEY and CDR2 SVGAGI. The DNA for the CDR3 is TGTGCCAGCAGTTACCGGGACAGGTTCACTGAAGCTTTCTTT. Its protein is CASSYRDRFTEAFF.

This chain uses TRBV7-2 with TRBJ1-4; D remains ambiguous. The length of the CDR3 is 15 residues. Looked up from germline, CDR1 is SGHTA and CDR2 is FQGNSA. V was shortened by 5 bases and J by 0 bases, with 10 bases between the two germline ends. Here the CDR3 reads CASSASGTTNEKLFF. CDR3 in DNA: TGTGCCAGCAGCGCCTCCGGTACAACTAATGAAAAACTGTTTTTT.

The chain uses TRBV15 and TRBJ1-5; D remains unclear. Germline V lookup: CDR1 LNHNV, CDR2 YYDKDF (reference sequence). There are 14 residues in the CDR3. Between the trimmed V and J ends, which lost 3 bases and 1 base, there was a span of 7 bases. CDR3 nucleotides: TGTGCCACCAGCAGCATGGCCAGCAATCAGCCCCAGCATTTT. Residues: CATSSMASNQPQHF.

For the CDR3, the DNA is TGTGCCAGCAGTCTAATCCCCCCGGACAGGCAAACGTCCTACGAGCAGTACTTC. It yields the protein CASSLIPPDRQTSYEQYF. The chain employs TRBV6-7 and TRBJ2-7, with 7 bases that match TRBD1. TRBV6-7 is an ORF; its function is uncertain. With 5 bases clipped from V and 1 base from J, the junction kept 17 bases outside the gene matches. The CDR3 has 18 residues.

The chain links TRBV30 to TRBJ2-7; a weak D match, TRBD1 (6 bases). The CDR3 covers 13 residues. V was trimmed by 7 bases and J by 7 bases, leaving 20 bases between them. The germline V gene encodes CDR1 GTSNPN and CDR2 SVGIG (reference sequence). CDR3 region: CASQGQGFREQYF. The CDR3 DNA is TGTGCCTCCCAGGGACAAGGGTTTCGGGAGCAGTACTTC.

The chain has TRBV19 and TRBJ1-2, with 7 nucleotides matching TRBD1. Germline CDR1 LNHDA, CDR2 SQIVND (reference sequence). CDR3 length: 14 residues. V was pared by 5 bases and J by 3 bases, with 6 bases of the junction left unmatched. As DNA, the CDR3 is TGTGCCAGTAGTCGGCCCGGACAGGACTATGGCTACACCTTC. This gives the protein CASSRPGQDYGYTF. The full variable domain, its missing parts supplied by reference TRBV19 and TRBJ1-2, is DGGITQSPKYLFRKEGQNVTLSCEQNLNHDAMYWYRQDPGQGLRLIYYSQIVNDFQKGDIAEGYSVSREKKESFPLTVTSAQKNPTAFYLCASSRPGQDYGYTFGSGTRLTVV.

V usage is TRBV28 and J usage is TRBJ1-4; 9 bases map to TRBD1. Germline CDR1 reads MDHEN; CDR2 reads SYDVKM. With V trimmed by 7 bases and J by 8 bases, 14 bases remained unmatched. This CDR3 is built from 16 residues. The CDR3 sequence is CASIGGGTGIGEKLFF. The CDR3 nucleotides read TGTGCCAGCATCGGCGGTGGGACAGGGATAGGGGAAAAACTGTTTTTT.

The table lists this clone with a count of one. This chain joins TRBV7-8 and TRBJ2-7; tentative D call: TRBD2 (6 bases). Germline V gene lookup returns CDR1 SGHVS and CDR2 FQNEAQ. This CDR3 has 12 amino acids. Trimming stripped 10 bases from V and 7 bases from J, with 17 bases between. The CDR3 DNA follows: TGTGCCACAGGAGGGGCCCCGTGGGAGCAGTACTTC. It yields the protein CATGGAPWEQYF. Full variable domain (remainder filled in from reference TRBV7-8 and TRBJ2-7): GAGVSQSPRYKVAKRGQDVALRCDPISGHVSLFWYQQALGQGPEFLTYFQNEAQLDKSGLPSDRFFAERPEGSVSTLKIQRTQQEDSAVYLCATGGAPWEQYFGPGTRLTVT.

The chain joins TRBV5-6 to TRBJ2-3, with 8 bases matching TRBD1. Germline values: CDR1 SGHDT, CDR2 YYEEEE. Losses at the gene ends were 4 bases for V and 7 bases for J; bases not matched to a gene: 8. This CDR3 has 14 residues. The CDR3 loop is CASSPDRAVYTQYF. DNA for the CDR3: TGTGCCAGCAGCCCGGACAGGGCAGTATATACGCAGTATTTT.

The DNA of the CDR3 is TGTGCCGGCAAAACGGGGCTAGCGGGAGTCTTGGATACGCAGTATTTT. Protein: CAGKTGLAGVLDTQYF. This chain links TRBV2 with TRBJ2-3, with 10 bases matching TRBD2. This CDR3 is built from 16 residues. The V gene end was trimmed by 11 bases and the J gene end by 6 bases; junction bases not matched to a gene: 17. The germline gives CDR1 SNHLY, CDR2 FYNNEI.

This chain joins TRBV5-1 and TRBJ2-7; TRBD2 agrees at 7 bases. This CDR3 contains 15 residues. The trim removed 0 bases at V and 4 bases at J, leaving 7 bases unmatched. Germline values: CDR1 SGHRS, CDR2 YFSETQ. The CDR3 DNA follows: TGCGCCAGCAGCTTGGAGAGTCTAGCGGTATACGAGCAGTACTTC. Protein: CASSLESLAVYEQYF.

The CDR3 sequence: CASSPGLAGHTDTQYF. The CDR3 bases are TGTGCCAGCTCACCGGGACTAGCGGGGCACACAGATACGCAGTATTTT. The chain combines TRBV18 with TRBJ2-3; 13 nucleotides agree with TRBD2. The CDR3 sequence is 16 residues long. V shed 3 bases and J 2 bases; nucleotides not matched to a gene: 2. The germline CDR1 and CDR2 sequences are KGHSH and LQKENI.

The chain recombines TRBV4-1 with TRBJ1-1; 7 nucleotides agree with TRBD1. From germline, CDR1 is MGHRA and CDR2 YSYEKL. V shed 2 bases and J 11 bases; nucleotides not matched to a gene: 8. The CDR3 loop spans 13 amino acids. The chain's CDR3 is CASSQLTGESAFF. The CDR3 bases are TGCGCCAGCAGCCAACTTACAGGGGAGAGTGCTTTCTTT.

V gene TRBV4-2 combines with J gene TRBJ1-2, with 10 bases aligning to TRBD1. With V trimmed by 0 bases and J by 7 bases, 17 bases remained unmatched. CDR1 and CDR2 (germline): LGHNA, YNFKEQ. The CDR3 spans 19 residues. The DNA of the CDR3 is TGTGCCAGCAGCCAAGATGGGTTCGGAAGGGACAGGGGTTACGCTGGCTACACCTTC. Translated: CASSQDGFGRDRGYAGYTF.

The genes are TRBV4-1 and TRBJ2-1; 7 bases line up with TRBD2. In germline, CDR1 is MGHRA, CDR2 YSYEKL. Trimming removed 2 bases from V and 0 bases from J; junction bases left unmatched: 13. This CDR3 contains 19 residues. CDR3 nucleotide sequence: TGCGCCAGCAGCCAATCGGGACTACGGGGCGTTGGCTCCTACAATGAGCAGTTCTTC. Its translation: CASSQSGLRGVGSYNEQFF.

This chain connects TRBV7-2 to TRBJ2-1, with 8 bases matching TRBD2. J lost 6 bases, V lost 2 bases, and 12 bases had no gene match. Germline V lookup: CDR1 SGHTA, CDR2 FQGNSA. The CDR3 covers 17 residues. The CDR3 region is CASSLIFGLAGSNEQFF. DNA for the CDR3: TGTGCCAGCAGCTTAATTTTCGGGCTAGCGGGTTCCAATGAGCAGTTCTTC.